Below are 13 T cell receptor beta chains sequenced from a single sample in a study of T cells in Graves' hyperthyroidism and ophthalmopathy. It was RNA transcripts that yielded the amplified TCR beta CDR3 regions. Primed by the HTBI set, a first-round RT-PCR was run on the TCR CDR3. TCRdb recomputed calls from the multiplex PCR reads with MiXCR, one row per CDR3 protein. Of about 640,000 distinct CDR3 sequences listed, more than 20% are singletons. The sequenced sample was blood. These receptors all come from a man aged 25-40 years with Graves' ophthalmopathy.

On this clonotype: It may be a read error: a sequence one base away is much more abundant. The rearrangement uses TRBV11-2 and TRBJ2-1; 9 positions match TRBD1. The CDR3 loop spans 18 amino acids. V lost 1 base to trimming and J lost 8 bases; unmatched junction nucleotides: 15. The germline CDR1 and CDR2 sequences are SGHAT and FQNNGV. The CDR3 region is CASSLANWDRAVDDEQFF. The CDR3 bases are TGTGCCAGCAGCTTAGCAAACTGGGACAGGGCCGTTGACGATGAGCAGTTCTTC.

As for this clonotype: The junction and the germline gene differ at one end; a read error may be behind it. V is TRBV6-5 and J is TRBJ1-2, with TRBD1 matching 7 bases. The CDR3 is 16 amino acids. Germline V gene sequence: CDR1 MNHEY, CDR2 SVGAGI. CDR3 DNA sequence: TGTGCCAGCGGTTACACCGGGACAGAAGCTAACTATGGCTACACCTTC. Translation: CASGYTGTEANYGYTF.

This sequence joins TRBV27 and TRBJ1-2, with D possibly matching TRBD1 (5 bases). V was clipped by 4 bases and J by 14 bases, with 17 bases between them. This CDR3 comprises 12 residues. CDR1 and CDR2 from the germline V gene are MNHEY and SMNVEV (reference sequence). CDR3 protein: CASSSHRGIETF. The CDR3 coding sequence is TGTGCCAGCAGTTCCCATCGGGGGATTGAGACCTTC.

This chain joins TRBV3-1 and TRBJ2-5; 9 nucleotides align to TRBD1. Trimming at V came to 1 base and at J to 5 bases, leaving 5 bases not matched to a gene. The CDR3 totals 15 residues. Germline V gives CDR1 LGHDT, CDR2 YNNKEL (reference sequence). CDR3 sequence: CASSQGDREGETQYF. In DNA form, the CDR3 reads TGTGCCAGCAGCCAAGGGGACAGGGAGGGGGAGACCCAGTACTTC.

This clonotype was observed a few times. V usage is TRBV20-1 and J usage is TRBJ2-7; no clear D. V was shortened by 6 bases and J by 4 bases, with 16 bases between the two germline ends. The CDR3 loop spans 13 amino acids. The germline V gene encodes CDR1 DFQATT and CDR2 SNEGSKA (reference sequence). The CDR3 region has the DNA TGCAGTGCCAAAAGTGGGCCGAGGTACGAGCAGTACTTC. As protein: CSAKSGPRYEQYF.

This clonotype turned up a few times. The rearrangement links TRBV28 to TRBJ1-5; possibly TRBD1 for D (6 bases). CDR3 size: 17 residues. CDR1 and CDR2 (germline): MDHEN, SYDVKM. Trimming stripped 5 bases from V and 0 bases from J, with 17 bases between. The CDR3 bases are TGTGCCAGCAGTCCTCCGAAAACAGGGATTAGCAATCAGCCCCAGCATTTT. Amino acids: CASSPPKTGISNQPQHF.

This rearrangement joins TRBV30 to TRBJ2-5; tentative D call: TRBD1 (7 bases). The germline V and J ends were trimmed by 3 bases and 2 bases, with 13 bases remaining between them. CDR1 GTSNPN and CDR2 SVGIG come from the germline V gene (reference sequence). The CDR3 sequence is 14 residues long. CDR3 DNA: TGTGCCTGGAGAGAGGGGGGACAGCAAGAGACCCAGTACTTC. Translating gives CAWREGGQQETQYF. The variable domain in full, with the rest retrieved from reference TRBV30 and TRBJ2-5, is SQTIHQWPATLVQPVGSPLSLECTVEGTSNPNLYWYRQAAGRGLQLLFYSVGIGQISSEVPQNLSASRPQDRQFILSSKKLLLSDSGFYLCAWREGGQQETQYFGPGTRLLVL.

This clonotype was seen only once. The chain couples TRBV5-4 to TRBJ2-3, with unresolved D. Germline V gene lookup returns CDR1 SGHNT and CDR2 YYREEE (reference sequence). This CDR3 region has 16 residues. The ends were cut back, 1 base at V and 0 bases at J, with 12 bases in the middle. The chain's CDR3 is CASSLMAGASTDTQYF. The CDR3 DNA is TGTGCCAGCAGCTTGATGGCAGGAGCCAGCACAGATACGCAGTATTTT. The entire variable domain, with the rest obtained from reference TRBV5-4 and TRBJ2-3, is as follows: ETGVTQSPTHLIKTRGQQVTLRCSSQSGHNTVSWYQQALGQGPQFIFQYYREEENGRGNFPPRFSGLQFPNYSSELNVNALELDDSALYLCASSLMAGASTDTQYFGPGTRLTVL.

In the case of this clonotype: A much larger clone differs by one base, so this may be a read error. The chain couples TRBV5-6 to TRBJ2-7; no firm D call. This CDR3 contains 12 residues. Looked up from germline, CDR1 is SGHDT and CDR2 is YYEEEE. The CDR3 is CASSFLSYGQYF. The CDR3 region has the DNA TGTGCCAGCAGCTTTCTTTCCTACGGGCAGTACTTC.

Of note for this clonotype: This clone may be a read error of a much larger clone one base away. V usage is TRBV6-1 and J usage is TRBJ2-1; D is unclear. CDR3 length equals 17 residues. Trimming left V 0 bases short and J 0 bases short, with 12 bases between. Germline CDR1 and CDR2: MNHNS and SASEGT. This CDR3 is CASSEAEPLSSYNEQFF. CDR3 DNA sequence: TGTGCCAGCAGTGAAGCGGAGCCCTTAAGCTCCTACAATGAGCAGTTCTTC.

The chain has TRBV15 and TRBJ2-4, with 9 bases fitting TRBD1. Germline loops: CDR1 LNHNV, CDR2 YYDKDF (reference sequence). The trim removed 6 bases at V and 1 base at J, leaving 16 bases unmatched. The CDR3 spans 19 residues. CDR3 loop: CATRFIWGQGIEAKNIQYF. In DNA, the CDR3 is TGTGCCACCAGGTTTATCTGGGGACAGGGTATTGAGGCCAAAAACATTCAGTACTTC.

There are a few counts of this clonotype. The gene calls are TRBV29-1 and TRBJ2-7; tentative D call: TRBD2 (5 bases). CDR3 length: 14 residues. V was pared by 6 bases and J by 2 bases, with 17 bases between. Germline loops: CDR1 SQVTM, CDR2 ANQGSEA. CDR3 nucleotides: TGCAGCGTCGGACGGACGCCCGGGGCCTACGAGCAGTACTTC. Its protein is CSVGRTPGAYEQYF.

This clonotype was recorded many times. The V gene is TRBV13, the J gene TRBJ2-7, with 7 positions matching TRBD1. This CDR3 is 14 amino acids long. The germline gives CDR1 PRHDT, CDR2 FYEKMQ (reference sequence). The trim removed 4 bases at V and 7 bases at J, leaving 10 bases unmatched. CDR3 bases: TGTGCCAGCAGCTCCAGGGGGACATATCAGGAGCAGTACTTC. Translation gives CASSSRGTYQEQYF.